This passage covers 19 T cell receptor beta chains from one sample sequenced in a study of blood T cell repertoires in COVID-19. The assay was immunoSEQ multiplex PCR, and TCRdb's table has in-frame clones only and misses some. The profile covers approximately 270,000 clones, with over 75% appearing a single time and approximately 9.9% taken by the ten largest. The sample was peripheral blood. The receptors originated from a woman in her 70s with acute or convalescent COVID-19.

This clone was recorded once. The J gene is TRBJ2-3, the V gene TRBV5-4; D may be TRBD1 (5 bases). The CDR3 consists of 13 residues. Germline CDR1 reads SGHNT; CDR2 reads YYREEE (reference sequence). Trimming cost V 0 bases and J 6 bases, with 8 bases left between them. CDR3 in amino acids: CASSLEQVDTQYF. Here the CDR3 DNA reads TGTGCCAGCAGCTTGGAACAGGTCGATACGCAGTATTTT.

V usage is TRBV5-8 and J usage is TRBJ1-5, with no clear D. The CDR3 is 14 residues long. From germline, CDR1 is SGHTS and CDR2 YDEGEE. Trimming stripped 6 bases from V and 2 bases from J, with 12 bases between. For the CDR3, the DNA is TGTGCCAGCACCCCGGCTCGGGGCAATCAGCCCCAGCATTTT. It specifies CASTPARGNQPQHF.

The V call is TRBV3-1 (or the pseudogene TRBV3-2), the J call TRBJ1-1, with 7 bases lining up with TRBD1. This CDR3 is built from 14 residues. Per germline, CDR1 LGHDT and CDR2 YNNKEL (reference sequence). V shed 1 base and J 5 bases; nucleotides not matched to a gene: 4. CDR3 protein: CASSQVGTETEAFF. The CDR3 bases are TGTGCCAGCAGCCAAGTTGGGACAGAGACTGAAGCTTTCTTT.

The genes are TRBV6-5 and TRBJ1-4, with D tentatively TRBD1 (5 bases). Germline loops: CDR1 MNHEY, CDR2 SVGAGI. With 2 bases removed from V and 12 bases from J, the gap between germline ends came to 13 bases. The CDR3 is made up of 13 amino acids. The CDR3 is CASSYGGTRELFF. DNA for the CDR3: TGTGCCAGCAGTTACGGCGGGACCCGTGAACTGTTTTTT.

This chain links TRBV19 with TRBJ1-5; perhaps TRBD1 as D (5 bases). With 6 bases removed from V and 0 bases from J, the gap between germline ends came to 12 bases. The CDR3 contains 15 residues. Germline V gene lookup returns CDR1 LNHDA and CDR2 SQIVND (reference sequence). CDR3 DNA: TGTGCCAGTAGCACGACAGTAAATAGCAATCAGCCCCAGCATTTT. The encoded protein is CASSTTVNSNQPQHF.

The rearrangement links TRBV27 to TRBJ1-6, with TRBD1 as a possible D gene (6 bases). Trimming took off 7 bases at V and 6 bases at J, with 13 bases between the two ends. CDR1 and CDR2 (germline): MNHEY, SMNVEV (reference sequence). The CDR3 is 14 residues long. DNA of the CDR3: TGTGCCAGCAACCTACAGGGCGCTAATTCACCCCTCCACTTT. This codes for CASNLQGANSPLHF.

The chain combines TRBV7-9 with TRBJ2-7; 7 bases agree with TRBD2. This CDR3 region has 15 residues. CDR1 SEHNR and CDR2 FQNEAQ come from the germline V gene (reference sequence). V trimming: 3 bases; J trimming: 3 bases; junction bases outside the gene matches: 8. The CDR3 loop reads CASSLGAGFNYEQYF. In DNA, the CDR3 is TGTGCCAGCAGCTTGGGAGCGGGGTTCAACTACGAGCAGTACTTC.

The rearrangement joins TRBV7-9 to TRBJ1-2; TRBD1 aligns across 7 bases. Trimming removed 4 bases from V and 8 bases from J; junction bases left unmatched: 4. The V gene's germline CDR1 is SEHNR and CDR2 FQNEAQ (reference sequence). The CDR3 loop spans 12 amino acids. The CDR3 protein is CASSSTGFGYTF. CDR3 DNA: TGTGCCAGCAGCTCGACAGGGTTCGGCTACACCTTC.

The chain uses TRBV5-1 and TRBJ2-6, with D maybe TRBD1 (5 bases). CDR1 is SGHRS and CDR2 is YFSETQ in the germline V gene. Deletions cut 2 bases from V and 0 bases from J, with 12 bases between. CDR3 size: 17 residues. The CDR3 reads CASSFGHQSSGANVLTF. In DNA form, the CDR3 reads TGCGCCAGCAGCTTCGGACATCAGAGCTCTGGGGCCAACGTCCTGACTTTC.

The J gene is TRBJ1-5, the V gene TRBV27, with 9 positions matching TRBD1. Losses at the gene ends were 7 bases for V and 0 bases for J; bases not matched to a gene: 4. CDR1 is MNHEY and CDR2 is SMNVEV in the germline V gene (reference sequence). There are 15 residues in the CDR3. CDR3: CASTPDRGSNQPQHF. CDR3 bases: TGTGCCAGCACCCCGGACAGGGGTAGCAATCAGCCCCAGCATTTT.

The chain uses TRBV5-1 and TRBJ1-1; 11 nucleotides match TRBD1. This CDR3 comprises 15 residues. CDR1 and CDR2 (germline): SGHRS, YFSETQ. V was clipped by 4 bases and J by 4 bases; unmatched bases: 6. CDR3 coding DNA: TGCGCCAGCAGCGTCGGGACAGGGGGAAGCACTGAAGCTTTCTTT. Translation: CASSVGTGGSTEAFF.

V is TRBV5-1 and J is TRBJ2-4; 7 positions match TRBD2. Germline assignment: CDR1 SGHRS and CDR2 YFSETQ. The CDR3 runs 14 residues. Trimming cost V 0 bases and J 8 bases; bases outside gene matches: 5. The CDR3 DNA sequence: TGCGCCAGCAGCTTGGATCGGGGGAGGGACATTCAGTACTTC. Translated: CASSLDRGRDIQYF.

The genes are TRBV6-5 and TRBJ1-6; no clear D gene. The CDR3 sequence is 13 residues long. Germline V gene data show CDR1 as MNHEY and CDR2 as SVGAGI. Trimming took 8 bases from V and 10 from J, leaving 15 bases between them. CDR3 region: CASLTPDNSPLHF. The CDR3, as DNA: TGTGCCAGCCTTACACCAGACAACTCACCCCTCCACTTT.

This chain connects TRBV5-6 to TRBJ2-1; D gene unclear. This CDR3 region has 12 residues. Trimming shortened V by 1 base and J by 9 bases, and 8 bases separated the two germline ends. Germline lookup yields CDR1 SGHDT and CDR2 YYEEEE. CDR3 DNA sequence: TGTGCCAGCAGCTTGCCCTTTATTGAGCAGTTCTTC. Translating it yields CASSLPFIEQFF.

V gene TRBV6-2 or TRBV6-3 combines with J gene TRBJ1-2, with D perhaps TRBD1 (6 bases). CDR3 length equals 13 residues. Germline loops: CDR1 MNHEY, CDR2 SVGEGT. Trimming shortened V by 5 bases and J by 1 base, and 8 bases separated the two germline ends. CDR3 sequence (DNA): TGTGCCAGCAGTAAGGACAGTAACTATGGCTACACCTTC. It is translated as CASSKDSNYGYTF.

The chain joins TRBV6-5 to TRBJ1-5, with D possibly matching TRBD1 (6 bases). V was shortened by 7 bases and J by 5 bases, with 15 bases between the two germline ends. The CDR3 spans 14 residues. Germline V gene lookup returns CDR1 MNHEY and CDR2 SVGAGI. The DNA for the CDR3 is TGTGCCAGCACTAGAACAGGGATGTATCAGCCCCAGCATTTT. This translates into CASTRTGMYQPQHF.

The count of this clone is one. The CDR3 here is CASRPGTGVNSPLHF. The CDR3 coding sequence is TGTGCCAGCAGACCCGGGACAGGGGTGAATTCACCCCTCCACTTT. The rearrangement uses TRBV2 and TRBJ1-6; 10 bases map to TRBD1. V lost 6 bases, J lost 7 bases, and 6 bases stayed unmatched. The CDR3 covers 15 residues. From germline, CDR1 is SNHLY and CDR2 FYNNEI.

This chain connects TRBV7-9 to TRBJ1-6; tentative D call: TRBD1 (6 bases). CDR1 is SEHNR, CDR2 FQNEAQ, per germline (reference sequence). The CDR3 sequence is 14 residues long. V shed 4 bases and J shed 8 bases, with 12 bases lying between them. The CDR3 sequence is CASSSRGFDSPLHF. The CDR3 nucleotides are TGTGCCAGCAGCTCTAGGGGGTTTGATTCACCCCTCCACTTT.

The rearrangement uses TRBV19 and TRBJ1-1; weak D call: TRBD1 (5 bases). Germline loops: CDR1 LNHDA, CDR2 SQIVND (reference sequence). This CDR3 region has 16 residues. Trimming removed 6 bases from V and 0 bases from J, with 17 bases in between. CDR3 bases: TGTGCCAGTAGACCGGGGGAGTCTGGCGTGAACACTGAAGCTTTCTTT. Amino acids: CASRPGESGVNTEAFF.